A selection of T cell receptor beta chains follows, all from one sample in a study of technical replicates of blood from several donors. Profiled with immunoSEQ multiplex PCR; TCRdb holds only in-frame clones, not every one. The repertoire holds fewer than 100,000 clones, with almost 96% as singletons. Sequenced sample: T cells isolated from PBMCs. The receptors stem from a human donor in good health. CDR3s include the opening cysteine and the closing phenylalanine or tryptophan. Each record gives: J gene, clone size, D gene, V gene, CDR3 protein, CDR3 DNA. D genes are given only for firm matches. Where a row states a size, it is once, few, many or the class of an expanded clone; other rows omit it.

TRBJ2-1 - TRBD2 TRBV5-1 CASSLIGGASYNEQFF TGCGCCAGCAGCTTGATCGGGGGGGCGTCCTACAATGAGCAGTTCTTC
TRBJ1-5 - - TRBV18 CASSPKGAGDQPQHF TGTGCCAGCTCACCAAAGGGTGCGGGGGACCAGCCCCAGCATTTT
TRBJ1-1 - - TRBV6-5 CASSYRGETEAFF TGTGCCAGCAGTTATCGGGGAGAAACTGAAGCTTTCTTT
TRBJ1-1 - TRBD1 TRBV7-9 CASSLVSITRGHGNTEAFF TGTGCCAGCAGCTTAGTTTCGATCACCAGGGGGCACGGGAACACTGAAGCTTTCTTT
TRBJ1-2 - - TRBV19 CASSNSPMIYGYTF TGTGCCAGTAGTAACTCTCCTATGATCTATGGCTACACCTTC
TRBJ2-7 - TRBD1 TRBV10-3 CAITTGDSYEQYF TGTGCCATCACCACAGGGGATTCCTACGAGCAGTACTTC
TRBJ2-1 - - TRBV10-1 CASSESSPLEQFF TGCGCCAGCAGTGAGTCGAGTCCGCTCGAGCAGTTCTTC
TRBJ2-5 - TRBD1 TRBV5-8 CASSSGQGGETQYF TGTGCCAGCAGCTCGGGACAGGGGGGAGAGACCCAGTACTTC
TRBJ2-3 once - TRBV29-1 CSVEDRLRGSDTQYF TGCAGCGTTGAAGATCGTCTAAGGGGGTCAGATACGCAGTATTTT
TRBJ2-3 - - TRBV19 CAGPLNTDTQYF TGTGCCGGCCCCCTTAACACAGATACGCAGTATTTT
TRBJ2-1 few TRBD2 TRBV15 CATSRDTPSGRNEQFF TGTGCCACCAGCAGAGATACGCCTAGCGGGCGTAATGAGCAGTTCTTC
TRBJ1-1 - TRBD1 TRBV7-8 CASSPDYRQGRTEAFF TGTGCCAGCAGCCCAGACTACCGACAGGGGCGCACTGAAGCTTTCTTT
TRBJ1-2 - TRBD1 TRBV27 CASSPGQGFYGYTF TGTGCCAGCAGTCCGGGACAGGGATTCTATGGCTACACCTTC
TRBJ2-7 - - TRBV7-5 CVRSPRSGEQYF TGTGTCAGAAGCCCCCGATCGGGCGAGCAGTACTTC
TRBJ2-7 - TRBD1 TRBV5-1 CASSARQGPYEQYF TGCGCCAGCAGCGCTCGACAGGGCCCCTACGAGCAGTACTTC
TRBJ1-5 once - TRBV7-9 CASSKDSYSNQPQHF TGTGCCAGCAGCAAGGACAGTTATAGCAATCAGCCCCAGCATTTT
TRBJ2-3 - TRBD2 TRBV5-1 CASSLGEGGDTQYF TGCGCCAGCAGCTTGGGGGAGGGCGGGGATACGCAGTATTTT
TRBJ2-5 - - TRBV5-1 CASTRQIQETQYF TGCGCCAGCACGCGGCAGATCCAAGAGACCCAGTACTTC
TRBJ2-7 - - TRBV27 CASSPPGGSRHEQYF TGTGCCAGCAGTCCCCCCGGGGGTAGTAGGCACGAGCAGTACTTC
TRBJ1-2 - - TRBV28 CASSSIDINYGYTF TGTGCCAGCAGTTCTATAGACATAAACTATGGCTACACCTTC
TRBJ2-3 - TRBD1 TRBV28 CASSITGTGVENTQYF TGTGCCAGCAGTATCACCGGGACAGGGGTCGAGAATACGCAGTATTTT
TRBJ1-6 few - TRBV2 CASNGRGSPLHF TGTGCCAGCAACGGACGGGGTTCACCCCTCCACTTT
TRBJ2-7 - TRBD2 TRBV18 CASSSSSGRSYEQYF TGTGCCAGCTCAAGTTCTAGCGGGCGCTCCTACGAGCAGTACTTC
TRBJ1-5 once - TRBV6-4 CASSDSSNQPQHF TGTGCCAGCAGTGACTCCAGTAATCAGCCCCAGCATTTT
TRBJ2-4 - - TRBV7-3 CRNEGRLAKNIQYF TGTCGTAACGAGGGCAGACTAGCCAAAAACATTCAGTACTTC
TRBJ2-5 - TRBD2 TRBV11-2 CASNPTSGGETQYF TGTGCCAGCAACCCTACTAGCGGAGGAGAGACCCAGTACTTC
TRBJ1-1 - - TRBV19 CASSIDRDRLALNTEAFF TGTGCCAGTAGTATAGATCGAGACAGGTTAGCTCTCAACACTGAAGCTTTCTTT
TRBJ1-1 once TRBD1 TRBV2 CASTGQHTEAFF TGTGCCAGCACGGGACAGCACACTGAAGCTTTCTTT
TRBJ2-5 - - TRBV11-2 CASSLGVSSFAEETQYF TGTGCCAGCAGCTTAGGCGTTTCCAGCTTCGCGGAAGAGACCCAGTACTTC
TRBJ2-7 - TRBD1 TRBV2 CASTGQETYEQYF TGTGCCAGCACCGGACAGGAAACCTACGAGCAGTACTTC
TRBJ2-1 - TRBD2 TRBV27 CASSLSPQTGLRRTYNEQFF TGTGCCAGCAGTTTATCCCCACAAACGGGACTAAGGAGGACCTACAATGAGCAGTTCTTC
TRBJ1-4 - - TRBV11-2 CASSLRGGVDEKLFF TGTGCCAGCAGCTTAAGAGGGGGAGTTGATGAAAAACTGTTTTTT
TRBJ2-7 - - TRBV11-2 CASSLHLAGTYEQYF TGTGCCAGCAGCTTACATCTTGCGGGGACCTACGAGCAGTACTTC
TRBJ1-3 few - TRBV14 CASSHSSVSKRLSGNTIYF TGTGCCAGCAGCCATTCGTCGGTCTCAAAGCGCCTCTCTGGAAACACCATATATTTT
TRBJ1-1 - - TRBV7-8 CASSQNTEAFF TGTGCCAGCAGCCAGAACACTGAAGCTTTCTTT
TRBJ2-5 - - TRBV7-9 CASSEETQYF TGTGCCAGCTCGGAAGAGACCCAGTACTTC
TRBJ1-2 - - TRBV19 CASSIDLHGYTF TGTGCCAGTAGTATAGATCTCCATGGCTACACCTTC
TRBJ2-2 - TRBD2 TRBV5-6 CASSLARRGGQAGELFF TGTGCCAGCAGCTTGGCCCGGCGGGGGGGCCAGGCCGGGGAGCTGTTTTTT
TRBJ1-5 - TRBD1 TRBV6-1 CASSDQGDTQPQHF TGTGCCAGCAGTGACCAGGGGGATACGCAGCCCCAGCATTTT
TRBJ2-3 - - TRBV5-1 CASSLAGESTDTQYF TGCGCCAGCAGCTTGGCCGGGGAGAGCACAGATACGCAGTATTTT
TRBJ1-5 - - TRBV2 CASSPPPNSNQPQHF TGTGCCAGCAGCCCCCCCCCTAACAGCAATCAGCCCCAGCATTTT
TRBJ2-7 - - TRBV2 CASKYEGAYEQYF TGTGCCAGCAAATATGAGGGGGCCTACGAGCAGTACTTC
TRBJ2-4 once TRBD1 TRBV14 CASSQTGQGILNIQYF TGTGCCAGCAGCCAAACCGGACAGGGGATTTTAAACATTCAGTACTTC
TRBJ2-7 once TRBD1 TRBV4-1 CASSLETGAEQYF TGCGCCAGCAGCCTCGAAACAGGGGCCGAGCAGTACTTC
TRBJ1-4 - - TRBV28 CASTQEGNEKLFF TGTGCCAGCACCCAGGAGGGGAATGAAAAACTGTTTTTT
TRBJ1-6 - - TRBV18 CASYGDSSDSPLHF TGTGCCAGCTACGGGGACTCCTCAGATTCACCCCTCCACTTT
TRBJ1-5 - - TRBV19 CASRHLGGGQPQHF TGTGCCAGTAGACATCTGGGGGGAGGTCAGCCCCAGCATTTT
TRBJ2-1 - - TRBV12-5 CASGLGRVDEQFF TGTGCTAGTGGTTTGGGTCGGGTCGATGAGCAGTTCTTC
TRBJ1-1 - - TRBV2 CASMWEKIGTEAFF TGTGCCAGCATGTGGGAGAAAATTGGCACTGAAGCTTTCTTT
TRBJ1-1 - TRBD1 TRBV15 CATSRVRQGVTEAFF TGTGCCACCAGCAGAGTGCGACAGGGAGTAACTGAAGCTTTCTTT
TRBJ2-1 - TRBD1 TRBV4-1 CASSHKQHRGSSMVNEQFF TGCGCCAGCAGCCACAAACAACACAGGGGGTCTAGCATGGTCAATGAGCAGTTCTTC
TRBJ2-3 - - TRBV6-4 CASKLGQHTDTQYF TGTGCCAGCAAGTTAGGACAGCACACAGATACGCAGTATTTT
TRBJ2-7 - TRBD1 TRBV28 CASRVLGTGSYEQYF TGTGCCAGCAGGGTGCTCGGGACAGGCTCCTACGAGCAGTACTTC
TRBJ1-5 - - TRBV19 CASSPAPQGRVQPQHF TGTGCCAGTAGTCCCGCCCCCCAGGGCCGAGTTCAGCCCCAGCATTTT
TRBJ1-1 - TRBD1 TRBV27 CASSLLSRGQGEAFF TGTGCCAGCAGTTTATTGAGTAGGGGACAGGGTGAAGCTTTCTTT
TRBJ1-1 - - TRBV7-2 CASSLWGANTEAFF TGTGCCAGCAGCCTATGGGGCGCGAACACTGAAGCTTTCTTT
TRBJ2-1 - - TRBV5-1 CASSLVAGLPSYNEQFF TGCGCCAGCAGCTTGGTGGCGGGCTTGCCGTCCTACAATGAGCAGTTCTTC